This T cell receptor (beta chain) was obtained from a study of blood T cell repertoires in COVID-19. Turning to the study itself: The United States, Italy and Spain supplied acute and convalescent COVID-19 samples. The analysed material was cDNA or gDNA that came from T cells, B-cell-depleted T cells, or PBMCs.

Seattle-derived patients entered the study during active infection and were followed longitudinally. The V gene end was trimmed by 4 bases and the J gene end by 2 bases; junction bases not matched to a gene: 3. Germline lookup yields CDR1 SGHRS and CDR2 YFSETQ. The CDR3 totals 13 residues. Source study methods: How many nucleated cells were present was estimated from reference gene primer amplification. Profiling relied on immunoSEQ multiplex PCR, and the TCRdb table lists in-frame clones only, not all of them. The V and J calls and the clone size are those of that table, but D and trimming were determined from the DNA. The data hold more than 300,000 clones, with over 75% observed a single time.

This sequence joins TRBV5-1 and TRBJ2-7; 7 positions match TRBD1. The clonotype was recovered from a woman under 40 with COVID-19, enrolled during active disease. The material sequenced was peripheral blood. The CDR3 nucleotides are TGCGCCAGCAGCATCGGGACAGCCTACGAGCAGTACTTC. This codes for CASSIGTAYEQYF.